These T cell receptor beta chains were read from a single sample in a study of Tregs in tolerant kidney transplant recipients. Generated by immunoSEQ multiplex PCR, the TCRdb table keeps only in-frame clones and is missing some. This sample yields under 50,000 clones, of which less than 97% are seen a single time; approximately 0.39% belongs to the top ten. The antigens for these receptors are not known. The sequenced sample consisted of Tregs from blood cultured with allogeneic cells. The receptors derive from a human donor in good health. The CDR3 runs from the conserved cysteine through the conserved F or W. The order of the fields is V gene, J gene, D gene, clone size, CDR3 DNA, CDR3 protein. D genes are given only for firm matches. The size of a clone is reported for some rows only, either as once, few or many, or as a class for expanded clones.

>TRBV19|TRBJ1-1|.|.
TGTGCCAGTCTGTTAAAAGGGGGTCCCGGCCTTGAAGCTTTCTTT
CASLLKGGPGLEAFF
>TRBV10-2|TRBJ2-7|.|once
TGCGCCAGCAGTGAGTTCCAAACCTACGAGCAGTACTTC
CASSEFQTYEQYF
>TRBV5-1|TRBJ2-6|.|.
TGCGCCAGCAGCTTGAATCCAGGAGTTACTGGGGCCAACGTCCTGACTTTC
CASSLNPGVTGANVLTF
>TRBV5-6|TRBJ2-3|TRBD2|.
TGTGCCAGCAGGTTGGGACTAGCGGGAGTTGGGGATACGCAGTATTTT
CASRLGLAGVGDTQYF
>TRBV29-1|TRBJ2-7|TRBD1|once
TGCAGCGTTTCCGGACAGGGTTTGGGGGAGCAGTACTTC
CSVSGQGLGEQYF
>TRBV7-2|TRBJ2-7|TRBD1|.
TGTGCCAGCACCCCGGGACAGCGACCCTACGAGCAGTACTTC
CASTPGQRPYEQYF
>TRBV4-1|TRBJ2-1|.|.
TGCGCCAGCAGCCAAGACGGGACCCGTCGGCCTGTGAACAATGAGCAGTTCTTC
CASSQDGTRRPVNNEQFF
>TRBV25-1|TRBJ1-6|.|.
TGTGCCAGCAGTGATCTCCTCGACCCTCGCCTCCACTTT
CASSDLLDPRLHF
>TRBV4-2|TRBJ2-3|TRBD2|.
TGTGCCAGCAGCCAGGAGCGGGGCCGCACGAATACGCAGTATTTT
CASSQERGRTNTQYF
>TRBV10-2|TRBJ2-4|.|.
TGCGCCAGTGCCTCGGCCGCCATAGCCAAAAACATTCAGTACTTC
CASASAAIAKNIQYF
>TRBV7-9|TRBJ2-2|.|.
TGTGCCAGCACCCAGAGTGGGCCCGGGGAGCTGTTTTTT
CASTQSGPGELFF
>TRBV9|TRBJ1-2|.|.
TGTGCCAGCAGCGCATGGGATCGCTACACCTTC
CASSAWDRYTF
>TRBV15|TRBJ1-2|.|.
TGTGCCACCAGCAGGGAATCACCTGCTTATGGCTACACCTTC
CATSRESPAYGYTF
>TRBV7-8|TRBJ1-2|TRBD1|once
TGTGCCAGCAGCTTAGGGAGACAGGGGGCTTATGGCTACACCTTC
CASSLGRQGAYGYTF
>TRBV6-1|TRBJ1-4|TRBD1|.
TGTGCCAGCAGTGTAGTAGGGACAGCAACTAATGAAAAACTGTTTTTT
CASSVVGTATNEKLFF
>TRBV5-6|TRBJ2-7|TRBD1|once
TGTGCCAGCAGCAAGTCAGTGACAGGGGATTTTAGGTACGAGCAGTACTTC
CASSKSVTGDFRYEQYF
>TRBV7-8|TRBJ2-1|TRBD2|.
TGTGCCAGCAGCCCCCGGACTAGCGGGACCGTCTCTGAGCAGTTCTTC
CASSPRTSGTVSEQFF
>TRBV4-1|TRBJ2-7|.|.
TGCGCCAGCAGCCGATCGGACGGGGGCTCCTACGAGCAGTACTTC
CASSRSDGGSYEQYF
>TRBV6-4|TRBJ1-2|.|.
TGTGCCAGCAGCGCCGGGACAAACTATGGCTACACCTTC
CASSAGTNYGYTF
>TRBV5-1|TRBJ2-2|TRBD2|.
TGCGCCAGCAGCTGGGGACTAGCGGAAACCGGGGAGCTGTTTTTT
CASSWGLAETGELFF
>TRBV18|TRBJ2-5|TRBD2|.
TGTGCCAGCTCACCGATGGCGGGGAGGGCCGGCCAAGAGACCCAGTACTTC
CASSPMAGRAGQETQYF
>TRBV18|TRBJ1-1|.|.
TGTGCCAGCTCACCAACGCCCCGGGCGGACACTGAAGCTTTCTTT
CASSPTPRADTEAFF
>TRBV6-1|TRBJ2-7|TRBD1|.
TGTGCCAGCAGTGAACGGCCAGGGGGCATGTACGAGCAGTACTTC
CASSERPGGMYEQYF
>TRBV21-1|TRBJ2-2|.|.
TGTGCCAGCAGCAGGCGACAGGGAACCAACACCGGGGAGCTGTTTTTT
CASSRRQGTNTGELFF
>TRBV5-6|TRBJ2-7|.|.
TGTGCCAGCAGCTTGTGGGGAGGAAGCTCCTACGAGCAGTACTTC
CASSLWGGSSYEQYF
>TRBV11-3|TRBJ2-7|TRBD2|.
TGTGCCAGCAGCGTCCGCTTAGCGGGAGTTCCCTACGAGCAGTACTTC
CASSVRLAGVPYEQYF
>TRBV7-9|TRBJ2-7|.|.
TGTGCCAGCAGCTTATCCTACGAGCAGTACTTC
CASSLSYEQYF
>TRBV9|TRBJ2-1|TRBD2|.
TGTGCCAGCAGCGTAGGGCTAGCGGGAGTAGGTGAGCAGTTCTTC
CASSVGLAGVGEQFF
>TRBV5-8|TRBJ2-7|.|.
TGTGCCAGCAGCTTGCACGGCAGGCCAGACTACGAGCAGTACTTC
CASSLHGRPDYEQYF
>TRBV11-2|TRBJ2-7|TRBD1|.
TGTGCCAGCAGCTTAGGAGGGGGCTTACACCCCGAGCAGTACTTC
CASSLGGGLHPEQYF
>TRBV15|TRBJ1-4|.|once
TGTGCCACCAGCAGAGAGGGACGGGGACCGAGGAATGAAAAACTGTTTTTT
CATSREGRGPRNEKLFF
>TRBV5-5|TRBJ1-2|.|.
TGTGCCAGCAGCTTGGACAGGGAGGGCGGCTACACCTTC
CASSLDREGGYTF
>TRBV5-1|TRBJ2-3|.|.
TGCGCCAGCAGCTTAGGTGACTATAGCACAGATACGCAGTATTTT
CASSLGDYSTDTQYF
>TRBV4-1|TRBJ2-1|.|.
TGCGCCAGCAGCCAAGCAGGCCGCTCCTACAATGAGCAGTTCTTC
CASSQAGRSYNEQFF
>TRBV6-5|TRBJ1-2|.|.
TGTGCCAGCAGTTACTCGATTTGGGAGGGCGGCTACACCTTC
CASSYSIWEGGYTF
>TRBV6-6|TRBJ2-3|.|.
TGTGCCAGCAGTTACTCGAGAAAAGGAGATACGCAGTATTTT
CASSYSRKGDTQYF
>TRBV5-1|TRBJ1-4|TRBD1|.
TGCGCCAGCAGCCCGGCGACAGGGGATGAAAAACTGTTTTTT
CASSPATGDEKLFF
>TRBV27|TRBJ2-3|TRBD2|.
TGTGCCAGCAGTTACAGCGGGGGGGCAGGGTCGCAGTATTTT
CASSYSGGAGSQYF
>TRBV18|TRBJ1-6|TRBD1|.
TGTGCCAGCTCACTGACAGGGAGGGATTCACCCCTCCACTTT
CASSLTGRDSPLHF
>TRBV2|TRBJ1-4|.|once
TGTGCCGGCATCATGGGTAGACAGGTTAATGAAAAACTGTTTTTT
CAGIMGRQVNEKLFF
>TRBV5-4|TRBJ2-7|.|.
TGTGCCAGCAGCTTCGACAGTGTTGGGGAGCAGTACTTC
CASSFDSVGEQYF
>TRBV5-6|TRBJ2-1|TRBD2|.
TGTGCCAGCAGCTTGTATGGGACTAGCGGGGGAGGCCCCTACAATGAGCAGTTCTTC
CASSLYGTSGGGPYNEQFF
>TRBV5-5|TRBJ1-2|.|.
TGTGCCAGCAGCTTTGGGGGGCCATATGGCTACACCTTC
CASSFGGPYGYTF
>TRBV5-6|TRBJ2-6|.|.
TGTGCCAGCAGCTTGGGCCCGCGGAGGGCCAACGTCCTGACTTTC
CASSLGPRRANVLTF
>TRBV5-1|TRBJ2-1|.|.
TGCGCCAGCAGCTCCCAAAGACCCTACAATGAGCAGTTCTTC
CASSSQRPYNEQFF
>TRBV5-5|TRBJ1-2|TRBD1|.
TGTGCCAGCAACTCCGCTCCGGGACAGTCCCATTTTTCTAACTATGGCTACACCTTC
CASNSAPGQSHFSNYGYTF
>TRBV9|TRBJ2-7|.|.
TGTGCCAGCAGCAAAGACAACTCCTACGAGCAGTACTTC
CASSKDNSYEQYF
>TRBV11-2|TRBJ1-1|.|.
TGTGCCAGCAGCTGGGACGAAGTACCTGAAGCTTTCTTT
CASSWDEVPEAFF
>TRBV7-8|TRBJ2-1|TRBD2|.
TGTGCCAGCAGCTTAAGAACTAGCGGGGGGGCCTACAATGAGCAGTTCTTC
CASSLRTSGGAYNEQFF
>TRBV6-1|TRBJ1-3|.|.
TGTGCCAGCAGGGGGGACTTTTTCTCTGGAAACACCATATATTTT
CASRGDFFSGNTIYF
>TRBV6-1|TRBJ1-3|.|.
TGTGCCAGCAGTGAAGGCCCGGGGAGAGGAAACACCATATATTTT
CASSEGPGRGNTIYF
>TRBV5-6|TRBJ2-7|TRBD1|.
TGTGCCAGCAGAAGGACAGGTTCCTACGAGCAGTACTTC
CASRRTGSYEQYF
>TRBV4-2|TRBJ2-4|TRBD1|.
TGTGCCAGCAGCCATCCCTCTACAGGGGACATTCAGTACTTC
CASSHPSTGDIQYF
>TRBV7-8|TRBJ1-1|TRBD1|once
TGTGCCAGCAGCCTATCCGACAGGGGGAGATCTGAAGCTTTCTTT
CASSLSDRGRSEAFF
>TRBV5-1|TRBJ2-2|.|.
TGCGCCAGCAGCTTGGAGACGAACACCGGGGAGCTGTTTTTT
CASSLETNTGELFF